These 2 T cell receptor beta chains were sequenced from one sample in a study of T cells in tuberculosis. Data came from immunoSEQ multiplex PCR; TCRdb stores just in-frame clones and leaves some out. This table holds over 25,000 clones, just under 97% found once. The sample taken for sequencing was PBMCs. Receptor source: a donor under 30 with latent tuberculosis or without tuberculosis infection.

DNA of the CDR3: TGTGCCAGTAAGGACAGGGGACTTCAGCCCCAGCATTTT. Amino acids: CASKDRGLQPQHF. The genes are TRBV19 and TRBJ1-5; 9 bases line up with TRBD1. Germline V gene lookup returns CDR1 LNHDA and CDR2 SQIVND (reference sequence). CDR3 length: 13 residues. V shed 7 bases, J shed 6 bases, and the junction held 4 bases outside the gene matches. Full variable domain (outside the CDR3, taken from reference TRBV19 and TRBJ1-5): DGGITQSPKYLFRKEGQNVTLSCEQNLNHDAMYWYRQDPGQGLRLIYYSQIVNDFQKGDIAEGYSVSREKKESFPLTVTSAQKNPTAFYLCASKDRGLQPQHFGDGTRLSIL.

J is TRBJ2-7 and V is TRBV11-2, with a tentative D call TRBD1 (5 bases). Germline CDR1 is SGHAT and CDR2 is FQNNGV. Trimming left V 5 bases short and J 3 bases short, with 14 bases between. This CDR3 region has 14 residues. The CDR3 DNA reads as TGTGCCAGCAGCCCCCTAGGGGCCTACTACGAGCAGTACTTC. Amino acid sequence: CASSPLGAYYEQYF.